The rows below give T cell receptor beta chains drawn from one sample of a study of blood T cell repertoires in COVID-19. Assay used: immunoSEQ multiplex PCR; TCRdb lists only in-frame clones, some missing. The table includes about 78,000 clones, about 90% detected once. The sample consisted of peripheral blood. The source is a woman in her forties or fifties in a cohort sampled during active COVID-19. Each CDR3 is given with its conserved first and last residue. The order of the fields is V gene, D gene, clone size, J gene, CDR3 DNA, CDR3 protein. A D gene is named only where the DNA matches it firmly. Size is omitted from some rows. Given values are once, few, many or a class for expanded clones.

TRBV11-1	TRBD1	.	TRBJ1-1	TGTGCCAGCAGGTACAGACAGGGGGAGAACACTGAAGCTTTCTTT	CASRYRQGENTEAFF
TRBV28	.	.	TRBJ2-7	TGTGCCAGCAGTAGGGGGAGGGACTACGAGCAGTACTTC	CASSRGRDYEQYF
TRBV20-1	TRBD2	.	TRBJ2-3	TGCAGTGCTAGTCTGGGGACTAGCGGGAGTAGAAATACGCAGTATTTT	CSASLGTSGSRNTQYF
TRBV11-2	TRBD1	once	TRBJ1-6	TGTGCCAGCAGCTGGGACAGGGATTCACCCCTCCACTTT	CASSWDRDSPLHF
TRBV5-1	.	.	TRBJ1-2	TGCGCCAGCAGCTTGTATGCGCCTGCGGATGGCTACACCTTC	CASSLYAPADGYTF
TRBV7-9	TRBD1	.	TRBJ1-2	TGTGCCAGCAGCGATGTGGACAGGAGTTCCTATGGCTACACCTTC	CASSDVDRSSYGYTF
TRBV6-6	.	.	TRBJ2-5	TGTGCCAGCAGTCCGAGACTAGGTCGGCGGTCGGAGACCCAGTACTTC	CASSPRLGRRSETQYF
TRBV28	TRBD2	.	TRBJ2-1	TGTGCCAGCAAATTAGCGGGAGGGCCGGGTGAGCAGTTCTTC	CASKLAGGPGEQFF
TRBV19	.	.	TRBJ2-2	TGTGCCAGTTACCCCGAGGTGGCAGTGGGGAACACCGGGGAGCTGTTTTTT	CASYPEVAVGNTGELFF
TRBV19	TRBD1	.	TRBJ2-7	TGTGCCAGTAGTATAGGACCGGGACAGGGGGCTTACGAGCAGTACTTC	CASSIGPGQGAYEQYF
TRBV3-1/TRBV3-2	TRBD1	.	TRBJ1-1	TGTGCCAGCAGCCCGGATGACAGGTTCAGGGGGAATGAAGCTTTCTTT	CASSPDDRFRGNEAFF
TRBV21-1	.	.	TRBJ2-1	TGTGCCAGCTTAGCTAGCGGGGGTTACAATGAGCAGTTCTTC	CASLASGGYNEQFF
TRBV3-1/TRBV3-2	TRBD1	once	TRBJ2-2	TGTGCCAGCAGCCAACCCGGGACAGGGGACACCGGGGAGCTGTTTTTT	CASSQPGTGDTGELFF
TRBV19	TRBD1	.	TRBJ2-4	TGTGCCAGTAGTCTGGGACAGGAGGGGAACATTCAGTACTTC	CASSLGQEGNIQYF
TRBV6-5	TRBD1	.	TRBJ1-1	TGTGCCAGCAGTTACTCTTACAGGGGACTGAACACTGAAGCTTTCTTT	CASSYSYRGLNTEAFF
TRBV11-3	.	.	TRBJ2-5	TGTGCCAGCAGCTTACTAGGGGGAGAGACCCAGTACTTC	CASSLLGGETQYF
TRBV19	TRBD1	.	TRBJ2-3	TGTGCCAGTAGTAGACAGGGTGGAGATACGCAGTATTTT	CASSRQGGDTQYF
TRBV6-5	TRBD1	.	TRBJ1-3	TGTGCCATAAGGGGACAGGGTAGAAACACCATATATTTT	CAIRGQGRNTIYF
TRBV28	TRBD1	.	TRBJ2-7	TGTGCCAGCAGTTTCCCCAGGGGGTCCTACGAGCAGTACTTC	CASSFPRGSYEQYF
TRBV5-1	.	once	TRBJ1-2	TGCGCCAGCAGCTTGGCGGAGGGTGGGGACTATGGCTACACCTTC	CASSLAEGGDYGYTF
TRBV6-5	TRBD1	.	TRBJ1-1	TGTGCCAGCAGGCACACAGGGGGAGACACTGAAGCTTTCTTT	CASRHTGGDTEAFF
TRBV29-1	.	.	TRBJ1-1	TGCAGCGTTGATCTAGACACTGAAGCTTTCTTT	CSVDLDTEAFF